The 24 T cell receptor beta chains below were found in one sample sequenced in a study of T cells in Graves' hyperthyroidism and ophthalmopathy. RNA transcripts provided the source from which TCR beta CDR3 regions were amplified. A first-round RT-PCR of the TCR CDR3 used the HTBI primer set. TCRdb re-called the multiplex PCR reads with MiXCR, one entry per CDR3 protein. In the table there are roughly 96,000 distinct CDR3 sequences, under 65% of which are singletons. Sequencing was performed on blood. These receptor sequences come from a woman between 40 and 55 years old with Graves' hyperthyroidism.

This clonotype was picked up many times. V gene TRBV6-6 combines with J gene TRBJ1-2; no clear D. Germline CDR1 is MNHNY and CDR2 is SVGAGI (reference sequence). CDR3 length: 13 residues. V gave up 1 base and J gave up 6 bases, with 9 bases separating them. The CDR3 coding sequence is TGTGCCAGCAGTTACTTGGTTGACGATGGCTACACCTTC. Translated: CASSYLVDDGYTF.

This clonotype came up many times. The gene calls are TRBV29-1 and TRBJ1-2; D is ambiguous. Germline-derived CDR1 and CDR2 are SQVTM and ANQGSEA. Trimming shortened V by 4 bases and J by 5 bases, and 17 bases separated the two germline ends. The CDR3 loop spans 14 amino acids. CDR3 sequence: CSVAWFVGSYGYTF. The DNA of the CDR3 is TGCAGCGTTGCGTGGTTCGTGGGGTCATATGGCTACACCTTC.

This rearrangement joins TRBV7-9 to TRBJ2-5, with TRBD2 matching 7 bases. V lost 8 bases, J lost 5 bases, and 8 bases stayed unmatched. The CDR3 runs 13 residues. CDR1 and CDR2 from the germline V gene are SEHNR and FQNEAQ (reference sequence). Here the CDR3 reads CASAWEGGETQYF. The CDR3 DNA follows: TGTGCCAGCGCGTGGGAGGGTGGGGAGACCCAGTACTTC. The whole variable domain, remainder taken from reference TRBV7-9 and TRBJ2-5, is DTGVSQNPRHKITKRGQNVTFRCDPISEHNRLYWYRQTLGQGPEFLTYFQNEAQLEKSRLLSDRFSAERPKGSFSTLEIQRTEQGDSAMYLCASAWEGGETQYFGPGTRLLVL.

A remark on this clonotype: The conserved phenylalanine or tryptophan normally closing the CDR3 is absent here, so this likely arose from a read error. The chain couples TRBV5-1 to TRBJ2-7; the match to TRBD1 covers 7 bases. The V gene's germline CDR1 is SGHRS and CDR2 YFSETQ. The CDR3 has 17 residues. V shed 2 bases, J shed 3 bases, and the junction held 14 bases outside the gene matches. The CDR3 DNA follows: TGCGCCAGCAGCTTAGGGGGCGGCGGAGAGTTTGTCTACGAGCAGTACTGC. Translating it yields CASSLGGGGEFVYEQYC.

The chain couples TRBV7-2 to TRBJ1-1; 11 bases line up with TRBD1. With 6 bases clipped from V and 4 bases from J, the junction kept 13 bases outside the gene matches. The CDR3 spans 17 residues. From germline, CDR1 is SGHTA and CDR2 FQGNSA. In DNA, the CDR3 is TGTGCCAGCAGTAACGGACAGGGGGCGCGGTTGGGCACTGAAGCTTTCTTT. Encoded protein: CASSNGQGARLGTEAFF.

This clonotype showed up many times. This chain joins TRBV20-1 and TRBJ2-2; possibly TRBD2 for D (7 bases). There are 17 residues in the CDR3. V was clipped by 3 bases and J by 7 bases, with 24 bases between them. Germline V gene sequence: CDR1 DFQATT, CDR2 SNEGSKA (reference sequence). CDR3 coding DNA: TGCAGTGCTAGTGGCCGGGCAAGCGGGACATCAGGCGGGGAGCTGTTTTTT. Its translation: CSASGRASGTSGGELFF.

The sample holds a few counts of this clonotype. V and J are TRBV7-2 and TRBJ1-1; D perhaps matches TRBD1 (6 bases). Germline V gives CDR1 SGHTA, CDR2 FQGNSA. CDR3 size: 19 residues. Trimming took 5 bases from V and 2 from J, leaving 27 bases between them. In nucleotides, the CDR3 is TGTGCCAGCAGCCGGGCGGGGACGGGGGCCCGAGGGGGAAACACTGAAGCTTTCTTT. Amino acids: CASSRAGTGARGGNTEAFF.

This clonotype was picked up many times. DNA for the CDR3: TGTGCCAGCAGCGTATCTGGGGGGTTCGAGCAGTACTTC. It specifies CASSVSGGFEQYF. The V and J genes are TRBV9 and TRBJ2-7, with D tentatively TRBD2 (6 bases). V gave up 1 base and J gave up 6 bases, with 11 bases separating them. Germline CDR1 and CDR2: SGDLS and YYNGEE. The CDR3 runs to 13 residues.

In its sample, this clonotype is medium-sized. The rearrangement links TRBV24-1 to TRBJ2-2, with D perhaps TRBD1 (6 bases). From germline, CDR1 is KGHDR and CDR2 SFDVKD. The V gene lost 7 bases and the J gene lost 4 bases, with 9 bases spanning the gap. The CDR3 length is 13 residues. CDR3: CATRGTFTGELFF. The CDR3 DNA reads TGTGCCACCAGGGGGACATTCACCGGGGAGCTGTTTTTT.

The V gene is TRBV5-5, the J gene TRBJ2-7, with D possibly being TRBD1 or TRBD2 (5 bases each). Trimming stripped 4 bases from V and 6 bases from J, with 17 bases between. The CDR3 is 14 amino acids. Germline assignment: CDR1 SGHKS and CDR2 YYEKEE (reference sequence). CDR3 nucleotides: TGTGCCAGCAGCCAGGCTGGGGGAACCTGCGAGCAGTACTTC. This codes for CASSQAGGTCEQYF.

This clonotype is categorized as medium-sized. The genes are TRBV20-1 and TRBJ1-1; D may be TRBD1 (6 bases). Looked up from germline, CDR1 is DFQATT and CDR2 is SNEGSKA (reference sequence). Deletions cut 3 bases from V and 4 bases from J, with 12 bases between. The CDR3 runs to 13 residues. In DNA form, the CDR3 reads TGCAGTGCTAGGGCAGGGGCCGTCACTGAAGCTTTCTTT. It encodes CSARAGAVTEAFF.

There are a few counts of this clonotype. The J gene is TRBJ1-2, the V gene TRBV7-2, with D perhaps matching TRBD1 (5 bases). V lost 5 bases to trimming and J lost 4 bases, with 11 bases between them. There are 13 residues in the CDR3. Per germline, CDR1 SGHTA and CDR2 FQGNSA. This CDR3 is CASSLRGGYGYTF. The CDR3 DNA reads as TGTGCCAGCAGCCTCCGGGGGGGCTATGGCTACACCTTC.

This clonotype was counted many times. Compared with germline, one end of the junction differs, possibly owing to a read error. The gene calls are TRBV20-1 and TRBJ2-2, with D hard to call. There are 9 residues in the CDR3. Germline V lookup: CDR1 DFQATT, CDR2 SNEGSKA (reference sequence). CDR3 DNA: TGTAACCTCGGAGGGGAGCTGTTTTTT. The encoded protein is CNLGGELFF.

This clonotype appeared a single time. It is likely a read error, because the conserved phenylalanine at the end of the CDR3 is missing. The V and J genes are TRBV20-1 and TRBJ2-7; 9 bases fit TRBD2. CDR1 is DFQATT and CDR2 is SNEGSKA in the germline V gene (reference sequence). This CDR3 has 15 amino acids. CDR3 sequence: CGARAGAGGPREQYL. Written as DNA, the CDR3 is TGCGGTGCTAGAGCGGGGGCGGGAGGGCCTAGGGAGCAGTACCTC.

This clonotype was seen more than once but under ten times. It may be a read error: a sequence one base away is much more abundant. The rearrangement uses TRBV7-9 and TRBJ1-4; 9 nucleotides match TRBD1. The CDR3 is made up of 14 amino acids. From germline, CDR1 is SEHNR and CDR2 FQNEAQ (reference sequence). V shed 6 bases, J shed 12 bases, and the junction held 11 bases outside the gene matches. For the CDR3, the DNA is TGTGCCAGCAGTTTCGACAGGGGGACGACAGAACTGTTTTTT. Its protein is CASSFDRGTTELFF.

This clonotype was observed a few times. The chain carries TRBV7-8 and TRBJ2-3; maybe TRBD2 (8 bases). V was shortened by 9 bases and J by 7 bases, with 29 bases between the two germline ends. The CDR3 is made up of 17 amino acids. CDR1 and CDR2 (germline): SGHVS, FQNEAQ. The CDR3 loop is CARATGLPLAEVHTQYF. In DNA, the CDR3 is TGTGCCAGAGCGACAGGGCTACCACTAGCGGAAGTGCATACGCAGTATTTT.

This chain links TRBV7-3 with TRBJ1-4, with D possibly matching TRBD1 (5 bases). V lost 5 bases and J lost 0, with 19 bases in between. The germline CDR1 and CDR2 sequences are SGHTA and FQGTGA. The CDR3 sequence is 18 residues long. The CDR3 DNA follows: TGTGCCAGCAGCCGAGCTAGCGGGACGATCCCAACTAATGAAAAACTGTTTTTT. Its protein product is CASSRASGTIPTNEKLFF.

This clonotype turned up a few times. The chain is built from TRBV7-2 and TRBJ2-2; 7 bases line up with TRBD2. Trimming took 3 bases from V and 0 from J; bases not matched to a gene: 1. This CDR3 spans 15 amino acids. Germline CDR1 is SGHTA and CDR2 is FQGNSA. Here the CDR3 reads CASSFSGTNTGELFF. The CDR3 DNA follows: TGTGCCAGCAGCTTCAGCGGGACGAACACCGGGGAGCTGTTTTTT. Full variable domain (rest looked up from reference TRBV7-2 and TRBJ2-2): GAGVSQSPSNKVTEKGKDVELRCDPISGHTALYWYRQSLGQGLEFLIYFQGNSAPDKSGLPSDRFSAERTGGSVSTLTIQRTQQEDSAVYLCASSFSGTNTGELFFGEGSRLTVL.

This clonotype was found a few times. CDR3 DNA sequence: TGTGCCAGCAGCGTAGGTGCGGGCCCCTACGAGCAGTACTTC. Protein product: CASSVGAGPYEQYF. This chain joins TRBV9 and TRBJ2-7; D possibly corresponds to TRBD2 (5 bases). CDR1 and CDR2 (germline): SGDLS, YYNGEE. This CDR3 is 14 amino acids long. Deletions cut 0 bases from V and 2 bases from J, with 9 bases between.

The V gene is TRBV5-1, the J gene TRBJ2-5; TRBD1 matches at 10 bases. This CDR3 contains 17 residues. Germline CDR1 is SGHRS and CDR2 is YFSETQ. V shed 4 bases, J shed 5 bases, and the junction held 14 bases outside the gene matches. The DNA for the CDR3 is TGCGCCAGCAGCCCCGGGACAGGGGCTTTTGGGCTGGAGACCCAGTACTTC. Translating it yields CASSPGTGAFGLETQYF. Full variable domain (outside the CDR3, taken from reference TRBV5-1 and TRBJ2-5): KAGVTQTPRYLIKTRGQQVTLSCSPISGHRSVSWYQQTPGQGLQFLFEYFSETQRNKGNFPGRFSGRQFSNSRSEMNVSTLELGDSALYLCASSPGTGAFGLETQYFGPGTRLLVL.

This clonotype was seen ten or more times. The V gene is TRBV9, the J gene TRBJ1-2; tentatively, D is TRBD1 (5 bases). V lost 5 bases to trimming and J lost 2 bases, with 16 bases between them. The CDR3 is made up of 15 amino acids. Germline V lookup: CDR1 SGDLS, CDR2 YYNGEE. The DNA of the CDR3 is TGTGCCAGCAGTCGGGGGGAGACTCTAAACTATGGCTACACCTTC. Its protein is CASSRGETLNYGYTF.

CDR3 residues: CASSVLTGGSPLHF. DNA of the CDR3: TGTGCCAGCAGCGTATTAACCGGGGGGTCACCCCTCCACTTT. The chain joins TRBV7-8 to TRBJ1-6, with D perhaps matching TRBD1 (5 bases). Per the germline V gene, CDR1 is SGHVS and CDR2 is FQNEAQ. This CDR3 is 14 amino acids long. Trimming took off 5 bases at V and 10 bases at J, with 15 bases between the two ends.

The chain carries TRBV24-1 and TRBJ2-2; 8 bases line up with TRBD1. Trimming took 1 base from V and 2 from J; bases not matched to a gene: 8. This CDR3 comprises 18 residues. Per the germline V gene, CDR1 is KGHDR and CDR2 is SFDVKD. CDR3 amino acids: CATSDFPGTGRNTGELFF. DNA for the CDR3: TGTGCCACCAGTGATTTTCCCGGGACAGGACGTAACACCGGGGAGCTGTTTTTT.

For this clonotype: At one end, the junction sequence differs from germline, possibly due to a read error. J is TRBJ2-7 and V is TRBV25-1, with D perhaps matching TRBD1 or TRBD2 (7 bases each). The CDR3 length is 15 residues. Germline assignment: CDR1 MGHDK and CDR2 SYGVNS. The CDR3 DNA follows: TGCGCCAGCAGTGAGGGAGGGGGCGGCCGGCGCGAGGAGTACTTC. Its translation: CASSEGGGGRREEYF.